The text below deals with one TCR beta chain. Produced via immunoSEQ multiplex PCR; TCRdb's table is partial and in-frame only. The repertoire consists of about 51,000 clones, with about 82% occurring once and the leading ten covering 20% to 25%. Deletions cut 3 bases from V and 6 bases from J, with 18 bases between. This CDR3 contains 16 residues. In germline, CDR1 is MDHEN, CDR2 SYDVKM. The sample belongs to a study of PD-L1 blockade in urothelial cancer. On the study more broadly: Patients commenced atezolizumab at some point between 2014 and 2015, and it was given at 1,200 mg intravenously every 3 weeks. Prior regimens of chemotherapy numbered 0 to 3 per patient. Researchers found blood samples held a median of approximately 150,000 T cells.

As to time point: pretreatment peripheral blood. V gene TRBV28 combines with J gene TRBJ1-5; possibly TRBD1 for D (6 bases). The sequencing used PBMCs, collected around atezolizumab (anti-PD-L1) treatment. This clonotype was sampled from a man in his fifties or sixties with urothelial cancer. The CDR3 region is CASSFPEGQGSQPQHF. CDR3 DNA: TGTGCCAGCAGTTTTCCCGAGGGGCAGGGGAGTCAGCCCCAGCATTTT.